The text below deals with one T cell receptor beta chain. The antigen is not known. These data belong to a study of identifying expanded T cells in peripheral blood. During the collection period, no donor immune events like infections were recorded. Study results and limitations: Approximately 1.1 clones differed between technical replicates, versus 16.4 and 19 over time. Approximately 2-week clone count variance significantly increased as total template count grew.

V was cut by 5 bases and J by 4 bases, with 14 bases left in between. Germline V CDR1 and CDR2: LNHDA, SQIVND (reference sequence). This CDR3 is built from 14 residues. The method was immunoSEQ multiplex PCR; TCRdb's version includes in-frame clones alone and lacks a portion of them. There are some 96,000 clones in the sample; over 70% occur only once, and 5.5% to 6.5% lies in the top ten. Sequencing was carried out using blood. This TCR was sampled from a person aged 18 to 70 in good health. This sequence joins TRBV19 and TRBJ1-1; no firm D call. The CDR3 sequence: CASSYQVVGTEAFF. The CDR3 DNA is TGTGCCAGTAGTTATCAGGTGGTCGGCACTGAAGCTTTCTTT.